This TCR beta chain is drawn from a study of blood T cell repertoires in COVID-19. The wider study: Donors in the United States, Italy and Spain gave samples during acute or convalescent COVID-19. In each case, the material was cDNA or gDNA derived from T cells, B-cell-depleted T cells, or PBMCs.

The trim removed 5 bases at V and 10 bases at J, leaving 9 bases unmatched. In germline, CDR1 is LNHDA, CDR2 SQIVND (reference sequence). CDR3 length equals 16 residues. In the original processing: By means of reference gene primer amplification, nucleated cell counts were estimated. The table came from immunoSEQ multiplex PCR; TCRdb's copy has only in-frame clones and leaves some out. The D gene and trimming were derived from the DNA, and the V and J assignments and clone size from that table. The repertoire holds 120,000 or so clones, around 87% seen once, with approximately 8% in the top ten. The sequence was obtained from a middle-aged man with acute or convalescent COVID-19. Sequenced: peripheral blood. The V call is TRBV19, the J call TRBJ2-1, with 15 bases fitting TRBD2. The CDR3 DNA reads TGTGCCAGTAGTTTCGGACTAGCGGGAGGGTTACGGGAGCAGTTCTTC. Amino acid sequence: CASSFGLAGGLREQFF.